Listed below are T cell receptor beta chains from one sample, sequenced in a study of T cells after somatic rescue of genetic block. Assay used: immunoSEQ multiplex PCR; TCRdb lists only in-frame clones, some missing. The profile covers around 67,000 clones, with about 91% appearing a single time and about 3% taken by the ten largest. The specimen sequenced was peripheral blood mononuclear cells (PBMCs). These receptors were taken from a middle-aged man. The CDR3 runs from the conserved cysteine through the conserved F or W. A D gene is named only where the DNA matches it firmly. Size is omitted from some rows. Given values are once, few, many or a class for expanded clones.

v_call	clone_size	j_call	d_call	cdr3_nt	cdr3_aa
TRBV15	NA	TRBJ1-2	NA	TGTGCCACCAGCAGAGGGGCCCCTGGCTACACCTTC	CATSRGAPGYTF
TRBV6-1	few	TRBJ2-4	TRBD2	TGTGCCAGCAGTGGTCAACCGGGCCGGGGGGGATTGGACTTC	CASSGQPGRGGLDF
TRBV5-1	NA	TRBJ1-1	NA	TGCGCCAGCAGCCCTGGGGGGATATCTGAAGCTTTCTTT	CASSPGGISEAFF
TRBV7-7	NA	TRBJ1-2	TRBD1	TGTGCTAGCAGCCAACGGACAGGGTTAGACTATGGCTACACCTTC	CASSQRTGLDYGYTF
TRBV27	NA	TRBJ1-5	NA	TGTGCCAGCAGACATACCCCAGGGGACGTACGGCAGCCCCAGCATTTT	CASRHTPGDVRQPQHF
TRBV7-6	NA	TRBJ1-5	NA	TGTGCCAGCAGCTTAGCCAGCGGCAATCAGCCCCAGCATTTT	CASSLASGNQPQHF
TRBV28	once	TRBJ1-4	NA	TGTGCCAGCAGTTCCCCCCAGGGGAATGGTGAAAAACTGTTTTTT	CASSSPQGNGEKLFF
TRBV20-1	NA	TRBJ2-5	NA	TGCAGTGCTAGCCATCAAGAGACCCAGTACTTC	CSASHQETQYF
TRBV5-1	NA	TRBJ1-1	NA	TGCGCCAGCAGCGCATCGCTGACAGGGAACACTGAAGCTTTCTTT	CASSASLTGNTEAFF
TRBV6-1	NA	TRBJ2-7	TRBD1	TGTGCCACTCCGTCGGGTAGGGGGCGCCTCGAGCAGTACTTC	CATPSGRGRLEQYF
TRBV7-9	few	TRBJ1-2	NA	TGTGCCAGCACCTCCCGGGGGGGAGGATATGGCTACACCTTC	CASTSRGGGYGYTF
TRBV29-1	NA	TRBJ2-1	NA	TGCAGCGTCTGGGCCCCCCGGGGAAATGAGCAGTTCTTC	CSVWAPRGNEQFF
TRBV11-2	NA	TRBJ2-7	TRBD1	TGTGCCAGCAGCTTACGAGGGACAGGGACCGACGAGCAGTACTTC	CASSLRGTGTDEQYF
TRBV7-2	NA	TRBJ2-1	NA	TGTGCCAGCAGCCCGGCGAGATTGCGAAATGAGCAGTTCTTC	CASSPARLRNEQFF
TRBV7-2	NA	TRBJ2-5	NA	TGTGCCAGCAGCTTAGCGGAGGGTGGCAGGTCGGAGACCCAGTACTTC	CASSLAEGGRSETQYF
TRBV25-1	NA	TRBJ1-2	NA	TGTGCCAGCAGTGAATATTCGGCAGCTAACTATGGCTACACCTTC	CASSEYSAANYGYTF
TRBV7-3	NA	TRBJ1-1	NA	TGTGCCAGCAGCTTAATGGGCGGATCGAACACTGAAGCTTTCTTT	CASSLMGGSNTEAFF
TRBV7-9	NA	TRBJ2-5	TRBD2	TGTGCCAGCAGCTTCCAAGCGGGAGTGGAGACCCAGTACTTC	CASSFQAGVETQYF
TRBV14	once	TRBJ1-6	NA	TGTGCCAGCAGCCAAGATCTGGGACGGAATTCACCCCTCCACTTT	CASSQDLGRNSPLHF
TRBV5-1	NA	TRBJ2-1	NA	TGCGCCAGCAGCGAAGGGGGGAGCTCCTACAATGAGCAGTTCTTC	CASSEGGSSYNEQFF
TRBV9	NA	TRBJ1-5	TRBD1	TGTGCCAGCAGCGCGGGACAGAACAGCAATCAGCCCCAGCATTTT	CASSAGQNSNQPQHF
TRBV27	NA	TRBJ2-7	TRBD1	TGTGCCAGCAGTCAGGGACAGTCGTACGAGCAGTACTTC	CASSQGQSYEQYF
TRBV7-9	few	TRBJ2-3	NA	TGTGCCAGCAGCTTAGGGCTAGTTAACACAGATACGCAGTATTTT	CASSLGLVNTDTQYF
TRBV15	NA	TRBJ2-1	TRBD2	TGTGCCACCAGCGTCCGTAGCGGGGGTGGAGATGAGCAGTTCTTC	CATSVRSGGGDEQFF
TRBV27	NA	TRBJ2-4	NA	TGTGCCAGCAGTTTATCGTCGGTCAGCCGGGAACAGTACTTC	CASSLSSVSREQYF